The following is a TCR beta chain sequence with its context. The target antigen is unknown. The table came from immunoSEQ multiplex PCR; TCRdb's copy has only in-frame clones and leaves some out. The table lists about 130,000 clones, roughly 90% of them singletons. The CDR3 loop spans 15 amino acids. CDR1 is LNHNV, CDR2 YYDKDF, per germline (reference sequence). The V end was cut by 8 bases, the J end by 4 bases, with 20 bases between. This sample stems from a study of T cell responses to AZD1222 COVID-19 vaccine. Overall study results and limits: The span of vaccine-associated CD4 TCRs extended across spike, with dominance at 160-218 and 743-854. No repertoire was sampled before or during the peak T cell response, only after it. Unmutated variant regions are reportedly the target of nearly half of TCRs that are spike-specific.

The sequencing used peripheral blood, collected on day 0 of AZD1222 vaccination. This TCR was recovered from an adult in good health. The gene calls are TRBV15 and TRBJ1-2; a possible D gene is TRBD1 (6 bases). The CDR3 loop reads CATSGTSSTFYGYTF. CDR3 coding DNA: TGTGCCACCTCCGGGACATCCTCGACTTTCTATGGCTACACCTTC.